This T cell receptor (beta chain) was retrieved from a study of shared clonotypes between healthy human individuals. CDR1 and CDR2 from the germline V gene are SGHAT and FQNNGV. This CDR3 is built from 16 residues. V lost 5 bases to trimming and J lost 8 bases; unmatched junction nucleotides: 11. Replicate PCRs run on unsorted PBMC used 250 to 300 ng DNA, which was about 30,000 T cell genomes. The protocol was immunoSEQ multiplex PCR, while the TCRdb copy is restricted to in-frame clones and leaves out a portion. The sample records 450,000 or so clones, around 77% being singletons. The V call is TRBV11-2, the J call TRBJ2-1; TRBD2 matches 11 bases. Material: PBMCs. This clonotype was obtained from a woman in her forties in good health. Some clones in this sample may be carry-over from other donors' samples. In DNA form, the CDR3 reads TGTGCCAGCAGCCGACCGCTAGCGGGAGGTGGCCATGAGCAGTTCTTC. Its translation is CASSRPLAGGGHEQFF.